This entry describes one T cell receptor beta chain. What it binds is not known. Germline V gene lookup returns CDR1 MNHEY and CDR2 SVGAGI. Trimming cost V 5 bases and J 4 bases, with 15 bases left between them. The CDR3 extends over 15 amino acids. Both 60 Vbeta primers and 13 Jbeta primers went into the PCR. Using immunoSEQ multiplex PCR, the repertoire was profiled, and TCRdb retains in-frame clones only, with some absent. This sample has some 91,000 clones; 78% occur once, and the top ten carry about 0.71%. This entry belongs to a study of cytomegalovirus exposure and HLA in healthy donors. Broader study findings: In an earlier analysis, most TCR beta V segments were productive about 90% or about 30% of the time.

The sequencing sample was made of PBMCs. The chain is built from TRBV6-5 and TRBJ1-5; no clear D. This TCR was recovered from a woman aged 60-75 years in good health and CMV-seronegative. The CDR3 sequence: CASSPTGRLNQPQHF. CDR3 in DNA: TGTGCCAGCAGTCCCACGGGGAGGCTGAATCAGCCCCAGCATTTT.